These 20 T cell receptor beta chains originate from one sample sequenced in a study of OX40 agonist ivuxolimab in advanced cancers. Sequencing used immunoSEQ multiplex PCR; TCRdb keeps in-frame clones, though not all of them. In the table there are fewer than 95,000 clones, 70% to 90% of which are singletons. Specimen: CD4+ or CD8+ T cells sorted from blood, collected in a trial of the OX40 agonist ivuxolimab. These receptors were taken from an adult with an advanced solid tumor such as melanoma, head and neck, liver or kidney cancer.

The chain joins TRBV11-2 to TRBJ2-7; 8 positions match TRBD2. The CDR3 runs 14 residues. V lost 1 base, J lost 4 bases, and 3 bases stayed unmatched. Germline values: CDR1 SGHAT, CDR2 FQNNGV. CDR3: CASSLGAGAYEQYF. CDR3 DNA: TGTGCCAGCAGCTTAGGAGCGGGAGCTTACGAGCAGTACTTC.

The chain employs TRBV27 and TRBJ2-4; the match to TRBD2 covers 11 bases. V lost 2 bases to trimming and J lost 1 base; unmatched junction nucleotides: 7. Germline values: CDR1 MNHEY, CDR2 SMNVEV (reference sequence). The length of the CDR3 is 18 residues. The CDR3 bases are TGTGCCAGCAGTTTAGGGCTAGCGGGAGGAGCGGCCAAAAACATTCAGTACTTC. Amino acids: CASSLGLAGGAAKNIQYF.

CDR3 residues: CASSWGIYYEQYF. The CDR3, as DNA: TGTGCCAGCAGTTGGGGCATATACTACGAGCAGTACTTC. The chain uses TRBV5-4 and TRBJ2-7; D is perhaps TRBD1 (5 bases). The CDR3 loop spans 13 amino acids. Germline lookup yields CDR1 SGHNT and CDR2 YYREEE (reference sequence). V lost 5 bases, J lost 3 bases, and 12 bases lay in between.

J is TRBJ2-5 and V is TRBV5-4; the D gene could be TRBD1 or TRBD2 (5 bases each). This CDR3 is built from 14 residues. CDR1 SGHNT and CDR2 YYREEE come from the germline V gene (reference sequence). The V end was cut by 0 bases, the J end by 2 bases, with 8 bases between. The CDR3 region has the DNA TGTGCCAGCAGCTTGGCGGGGCTTCAAGAGACCCAGTACTTC. Translating gives CASSLAGLQETQYF.

The J gene is TRBJ2-1, the V gene TRBV7-8; TRBD2 matches at 14 bases. Trimming cost V 5 bases and J 5 bases; bases outside gene matches: 8. The germline gives CDR1 SGHVS, CDR2 FQNEAQ. This CDR3 comprises 17 residues. CDR3 sequence (DNA): TGTGCCAGCAGCCCCTCCCGGGGACTAGCGGGAGACAATGAGCAGTTCTTC. Its translation: CASSPSRGLAGDNEQFF.

V is TRBV28 and J is TRBJ2-3, with 9 bases identical to TRBD2. J was trimmed by 2 bases and V by 2 bases; bases with no gene match: 5. Germline V CDR1 and CDR2: MDHEN, SYDVKM. CDR3 length: 16 amino acids. The CDR3 region is CASSLEGLADTDTQYF. The CDR3 nucleotides are TGTGCCAGCAGTTTAGAGGGACTAGCAGACACAGATACGCAGTATTTT.

The chain couples TRBV6-6 to TRBJ2-7, with 7 bases identical to TRBD1. Trimming took 2 bases from V and 3 from J; bases not matched to a gene: 4. The CDR3 runs to 14 residues. Germline V gene sequence: CDR1 MNHNY, CDR2 SVGAGI (reference sequence). The CDR3 nucleotides read TGTGCCAGCAGTTACCTACAGGGGTACTACGAGCAGTACTTC. It is translated as CASSYLQGYYEQYF.

CDR3 bases: TGTGCCAGCAGCTTAGAAAGAGCAGGGGCCGGCGAGCAGTACTTC. Translation: CASSLERAGAGEQYF. This chain connects TRBV11-2 to TRBJ2-7, with TRBD1 as a possible D gene (6 bases). The CDR3 has 15 residues. The germline CDR1 and CDR2 sequences are SGHAT and FQNNGV. Trimming removed 0 bases at V and 6 bases at J, with 15 bases between.

This clone appeared a single time. The chain links TRBV6-1 to TRBJ1-4; 7 nucleotides match TRBD1. Losses at the gene ends were 0 bases for V and 0 bases for J; bases not matched to a gene: 10. Germline values: CDR1 MNHNS, CDR2 SASEGT. The CDR3 contains 19 residues. CDR3 region: CASSEAVGQSRATNEKLFF. CDR3 coding DNA: TGTGCCAGCAGTGAAGCGGTGGGACAGTCACGAGCAACTAATGAAAAACTGTTTTTT.

This clone showed up just once. The V gene is TRBV7-2, the J gene TRBJ2-7; possibly TRBD1 for D (5 bases). Trimming took off 5 bases at V and 1 base at J, with 18 bases between the two ends. The CDR3 extends over 16 amino acids. Germline V lookup: CDR1 SGHTA, CDR2 FQGNSA. CDR3 loop: CASSLGGTGSSYEQYF. For the CDR3, the DNA is TGTGCCAGCAGCCTAGGCGGTACAGGTTCTTCCTACGAGCAGTACTTC. The entire variable domain, with the rest obtained from reference TRBV7-2 and TRBJ2-7, is as follows: GAGVSQSPSNKVTEKGKDVELRCDPISGHTALYWYRQSLGQGLEFLIYFQGNSAPDKSGLPSDRFSAERTGGSVSTLTIQRTQQEDSAVYLCASSLGGTGSSYEQYFGPGTRLTVT.

This clone has just one count. This chain uses TRBV6-4 with TRBJ2-7; unclear D gene. The CDR3 is made up of 13 amino acids. Trimming took off 3 bases at V and 3 bases at J, with 9 bases between the two ends. Germline V gives CDR1 MRHNA, CDR2 SNTAGT. CDR3 sequence reads: CASSDGVIYEQYF. Here the CDR3 DNA reads TGTGCCAGCAGTGATGGGGTGATCTACGAGCAGTACTTC.

This clone was picked up a small number of times. The V and J genes are TRBV20-1 and TRBJ1-1; TRBD1 matches 7 bases. The CDR3 extends over 11 amino acids. The germline V gene has CDR1 DFQATT and CDR2 SNEGSKA (reference sequence). The trim removed 6 bases at V and 3 bases at J, leaving 1 base unmatched. DNA for the CDR3: TGCAGTGCCAGGGGGGACACTGAAGCTTTCTTT. Translation gives CSARGDTEAFF.

J is TRBJ1-6 and V is TRBV14; D gene uncertain. The germline V and J ends were trimmed by 0 bases and 0 bases, with 3 bases remaining between them. Germline V gives CDR1 SGHDN, CDR2 FVKESK. The CDR3 is 15 residues long. CDR3 DNA sequence: TGTGCCAGCAGCCAAGACAGCTCCTATAATTCACCCCTCCACTTT. Translation gives CASSQDSSYNSPLHF.

V and J are TRBV2 and TRBJ2-3, with 12 bases lining up with TRBD1. Germline CDR1 SNHLY, CDR2 FYNNEI. This CDR3 has 15 amino acids. The V and J ends lost 6 bases and 4 bases, in that order; junction bases with no gene match: 5. CDR3 in DNA: TGTGCCAGCAGGGGGGACAGGGGGCGAGCAGATACGCAGTATTTT. Its translation: CASRGDRGRADTQYF.

The J gene is TRBJ2-3, the V gene TRBV19; the D gene is possibly TRBD1 (5 bases). This CDR3 region has 15 residues. Germline CDR1 LNHDA, CDR2 SQIVND (reference sequence). The V end lost 5 bases, the J end lost 5 bases, and 17 bases lay between the germline ends. CDR3 nucleotides: TGTGCCAGTAGTGTAGGGGCGCCCATTCTAGATACGCAGTATTTT. Protein sequence: CASSVGAPILDTQYF.

The chain links TRBV6-1 to TRBJ2-3, with D unclear. There are 14 residues in the CDR3. CDR1 is MNHNS, CDR2 SASEGT, per germline. The V end was cut by 6 bases, the J end by 4 bases, with 14 bases between. The CDR3 sequence: CASSLGNAADTQYF. CDR3 nucleotides: TGTGCCAGCAGCCTAGGGAACGCCGCAGATACGCAGTATTTT.

The rearrangement uses TRBV5-4 and TRBJ2-4, with D unclear. CDR3 length equals 12 residues. The germline gives CDR1 SGHNT, CDR2 YYREEE (reference sequence). Trimming pared 0 bases from V and 6 bases from J, leaving 4 bases between. CDR3 in amino acids: CASSLGGNIQYF. The CDR3 DNA is TGTGCCAGCAGCTTGGGGGGAAACATTCAGTACTTC.

This chain connects TRBV9 to TRBJ1-2; D is unclear. The CDR3 has 12 residues. Germline V lookup: CDR1 SGDLS, CDR2 YYNGEE. V dropped 7 bases and J dropped 5 bases, with 12 bases sitting between them. CDR3 nucleotides: TGTGCCAGCTACTCTGGCGTGTATGGCTACACCTTC. Residues: CASYSGVYGYTF.

V usage is TRBV7-2 and J usage is TRBJ2-5, with D unresolved. V lost 6 bases to trimming and J lost 1 base, with 9 bases between them. The CDR3 contains 13 residues. Germline V lookup: CDR1 SGHTA, CDR2 FQGNSA. The CDR3 nucleotides read TGTGCCAGCAGTAGGGTGTTCCAAGAGACCCAGTACTTC. Its protein product is CASSRVFQETQYF.

This clone occurred once. The chain recombines TRBV10-3 with TRBJ2-7, with 16 bases matching TRBD2. The V gene's germline CDR1 is ENHRY and CDR2 SYGVKD. This CDR3 contains 18 residues. The V gene end was trimmed by 7 bases and the J gene end by 2 bases; junction bases not matched to a gene: 11. CDR3 loop: CAITEGTSGRAKTYEQYF. The CDR3 region has the DNA TGTGCCATCACCGAGGGGACTAGCGGGAGGGCAAAAACCTACGAGCAGTACTTC.